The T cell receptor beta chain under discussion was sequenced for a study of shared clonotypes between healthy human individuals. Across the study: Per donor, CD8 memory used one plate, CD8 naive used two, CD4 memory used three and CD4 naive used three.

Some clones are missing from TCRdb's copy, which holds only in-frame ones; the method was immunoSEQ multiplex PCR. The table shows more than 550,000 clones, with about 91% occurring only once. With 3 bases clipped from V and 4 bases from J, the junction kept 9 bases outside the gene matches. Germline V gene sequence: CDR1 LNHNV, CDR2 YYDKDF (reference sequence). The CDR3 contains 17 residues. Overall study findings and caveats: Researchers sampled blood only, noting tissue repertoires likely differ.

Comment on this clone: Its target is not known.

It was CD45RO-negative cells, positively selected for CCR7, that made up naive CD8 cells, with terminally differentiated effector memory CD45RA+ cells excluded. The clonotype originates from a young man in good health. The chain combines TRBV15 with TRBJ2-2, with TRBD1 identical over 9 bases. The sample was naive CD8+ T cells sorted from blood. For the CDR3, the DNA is TGTGCCACCAGCAGGCTTCCGGGACAGGGACTCACCGGGGAGCTGTTTTTT. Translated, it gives CATSRLPGQGLTGELFF.